This is a list of T cell receptor beta chains from one sample in a study of beta chain features in type 1 diabetes. The table came from immunoSEQ multiplex PCR; TCRdb's copy has only in-frame clones and leaves some out. Counted here are about 160,000 clones, about 9.1% occurring once; the ten biggest clones make up 2.3%. Input material: central memory CD4+ T cells from blood. These receptors all come from a woman under 30 in good health. Each CDR3 is given with its conserved first and last residue. The order of the fields is D gene, V gene, J gene, clone size, CDR3 DNA, CDR3 protein. The D gene is left open where the match is weak. Not every row has a clone size; where given, it reads once, few, many or a size class.

d_call: TRBD1
v_call: TRBV18
j_call: TRBJ2-7
clone_size: few
cdr3_nt: TGTGCCAGCTCAACCCACCGACAGGGTGAGCAGTACTTC
cdr3_aa: CASSTHRQGEQYF

d_call: -
v_call: TRBV9
j_call: TRBJ1-6
clone_size: -
cdr3_nt: TGTGCCAGCAGCGTAGGAAGTCAGTATAATTCACCCCTCCACTTT
cdr3_aa: CASSVGSQYNSPLHF

d_call: TRBD2
v_call: TRBV5-1
j_call: TRBJ2-5
clone_size: many
cdr3_nt: TGCGCCAGCACCAGAGGGACTAGCGGGAGAGAGACCCAGTACTTC
cdr3_aa: CASTRGTSGRETQYF

d_call: TRBD2
v_call: TRBV5-1
j_call: TRBJ2-1
clone_size: -
cdr3_nt: TGCGCCAGCAGCTTGGAACTAGCGGGAGTCGGGGAGCAGTTCTTC
cdr3_aa: CASSLELAGVGEQFF

d_call: -
v_call: TRBV11-3
j_call: TRBJ2-7
clone_size: few
cdr3_nt: TGTGCCAGCAGCGAGATAAGGCTAGCCGTGCAGTACTTC
cdr3_aa: CASSEIRLAVQYF

d_call: TRBD1
v_call: TRBV7-9
j_call: TRBJ1-2
clone_size: -
cdr3_nt: TGTGCCAGCAGCCTCCGGGACAGCCGTGGCTACACCTTC
cdr3_aa: CASSLRDSRGYTF

d_call: TRBD2
v_call: TRBV18
j_call: TRBJ2-5
clone_size: -
cdr3_nt: TGTGCCAGCTCACCACCTAGCGGGAGTAGAGGAGAGACCCAGTACTTC
cdr3_aa: CASSPPSGSRGETQYF

d_call: TRBD1
v_call: TRBV6-6
j_call: TRBJ1-3
clone_size: -
cdr3_nt: TGTGCCGTCCGGGACAGTGGAAACACCATATATTTT
cdr3_aa: CAVRDSGNTIYF

d_call: -
v_call: TRBV5-1
j_call: TRBJ2-1
clone_size: -
cdr3_nt: TGCGCCAGCAGCTCTGGACAGGAGGGCAATGAGCAGTTCTTC
cdr3_aa: CASSSGQEGNEQFF

d_call: TRBD1
v_call: TRBV6-5
j_call: TRBJ1-2
clone_size: -
cdr3_nt: TGTGCCAGCCGCCCCTGGGACAGGGAGTTGATTGGCTACACCTTC
cdr3_aa: CASRPWDRELIGYTF

d_call: -
v_call: TRBV7-3
j_call: TRBJ2-6
clone_size: -
cdr3_nt: TGTGCCAGCAGCTTCGCTGGGGCCAACGTCCTGACTTTC
cdr3_aa: CASSFAGANVLTF

d_call: TRBD1
v_call: TRBV5-1
j_call: TRBJ2-7
clone_size: -
cdr3_nt: TGCGCCAGCAGCTTGTCCGGGACAGGAGCCTACGAGCAGTACTTC
cdr3_aa: CASSLSGTGAYEQYF

d_call: TRBD2
v_call: TRBV5-1
j_call: TRBJ2-7
clone_size: few
cdr3_nt: TGCGCCAGCAGCGCAGGTCGGGGGGGCTCCTACGAGCAGTACTTC
cdr3_aa: CASSAGRGGSYEQYF

d_call: -
v_call: TRBV18
j_call: TRBJ1-2
clone_size: -
cdr3_nt: TGTGCCAGCTCACCACTCCAACAGAACTATGGCTACACCTTC
cdr3_aa: CASSPLQQNYGYTF

d_call: TRBD1
v_call: TRBV19
j_call: TRBJ1-6
clone_size: few
cdr3_nt: TGTGCCAGTAGTCTCGGACAGGGAAGTTCACCCCTCCACTTT
cdr3_aa: CASSLGQGSSPLHF

d_call: -
v_call: TRBV4-2
j_call: TRBJ2-4
clone_size: -
cdr3_nt: TGTGCCAGCAGCCAGGGCGAATTACAGGGTGCCAAAAACATTCAGTACTTC
cdr3_aa: CASSQGELQGAKNIQYF

d_call: TRBD1
v_call: TRBV7-2
j_call: TRBJ2-1
clone_size: -
cdr3_nt: TGTGCCAGCAGCGCCCCGGGACAGGGGTACAATGAGCAGTTCTTC
cdr3_aa: CASSAPGQGYNEQFF

d_call: -
v_call: TRBV11-2
j_call: TRBJ2-7
clone_size: -
cdr3_nt: TGTGCCAGCAGCCTATGGGACAAGCGATACGAGCAGTACTTC
cdr3_aa: CASSLWDKRYEQYF

d_call: TRBD1
v_call: TRBV7-9
j_call: TRBJ1-1
clone_size: -
cdr3_nt: TGTGCCACCCGGGACAGACAGAACACTGAAGCTTTCTTT
cdr3_aa: CATRDRQNTEAFF

d_call: -
v_call: TRBV18
j_call: TRBJ2-7
clone_size: -
cdr3_nt: TGTGCCAGCTCACCGGGACTGCAAGCCTACGAGCAGTACTTC
cdr3_aa: CASSPGLQAYEQYF

d_call: TRBD1
v_call: TRBV5-1
j_call: TRBJ2-5
clone_size: few
cdr3_nt: TGCGCCAGCAGCCCCCAGGGACAGGCTCAAGAGACCCAGTACTTC
cdr3_aa: CASSPQGQAQETQYF

d_call: -
v_call: TRBV6-1
j_call: TRBJ2-4
clone_size: few
cdr3_nt: TGTGCCAGCAGTGAAGTGGGTAGCTCTGGCATTCAGTACTTC
cdr3_aa: CASSEVGSSGIQYF

d_call: TRBD1
v_call: TRBV29-1
j_call: TRBJ1-1
clone_size: -
cdr3_nt: TGCAGCGTTGTACCGACAGGGTCTCGGAGTGAAGCTTTCTTT
cdr3_aa: CSVVPTGSRSEAFF

d_call: TRBD1
v_call: TRBV14
j_call: TRBJ2-3
clone_size: few
cdr3_nt: TGTGCCAGCAGCCAACAGGGGGCCCTCACAGATACGCAGTATTTT
cdr3_aa: CASSQQGALTDTQYF

d_call: TRBD1
v_call: TRBV5-4
j_call: TRBJ1-2
clone_size: -
cdr3_nt: TGTGCCAGCAGCCTACAGGGGGTTCCGTATGGCTACACCTTC
cdr3_aa: CASSLQGVPYGYTF

d_call: TRBD1
v_call: TRBV6-1
j_call: TRBJ1-4
clone_size: -
cdr3_nt: TGTGCCAGCAGAGACAGGGTAGTTGGACTGTTTTTT
cdr3_aa: CASRDRVVGLFF

d_call: TRBD2
v_call: TRBV4-1
j_call: TRBJ2-1
clone_size: few
cdr3_nt: TGCGCCAGCAGCCCCGGCCCCCCGGGACTAACCTACAATGAGCAGTTCTTC
cdr3_aa: CASSPGPPGLTYNEQFF

d_call: -
v_call: TRBV29-1
j_call: TRBJ1-2
clone_size: few
cdr3_nt: TGCAGCGTGAACAAGGGGCAGTCACTCGGCTACACCTTC
cdr3_aa: CSVNKGQSLGYTF

d_call: TRBD1
v_call: TRBV7-2
j_call: TRBJ1-5
clone_size: many
cdr3_nt: TGTGCCAGCAGCGTACAGGGGGCTGAGAATCAGCCCCAGCATTTT
cdr3_aa: CASSVQGAENQPQHF

d_call: -
v_call: TRBV6-5
j_call: TRBJ1-2
clone_size: -
cdr3_nt: TGTGCCACCAGACCGAGCAACTATGGCTACACCTTC
cdr3_aa: CATRPSNYGYTF

d_call: TRBD1
v_call: TRBV19
j_call: TRBJ2-1
clone_size: few
cdr3_nt: TGTGCCAGTACCTACAGGGGCCCGTCCTACAATGAGCAGTTCTTC
cdr3_aa: CASTYRGPSYNEQFF

d_call: -
v_call: TRBV5-1
j_call: TRBJ2-3
clone_size: few
cdr3_nt: TGCGCCAGCAGCCCCGTTCCGGGAAACACAGATACGCAGTATTTT
cdr3_aa: CASSPVPGNTDTQYF

d_call: -
v_call: TRBV7-2
j_call: TRBJ2-7
clone_size: few
cdr3_nt: TGTGCCAGCAGCTTAACCGACAGCCTAGTCTACGAGCAGTACTTC
cdr3_aa: CASSLTDSLVYEQYF

d_call: -
v_call: TRBV25-1
j_call: TRBJ1-4
clone_size: -
cdr3_nt: TGTGCCAGCAGTGAATATCGTGCAACTAATGAAAAACTGTTTTTT
cdr3_aa: CASSEYRATNEKLFF

d_call: -
v_call: TRBV27
j_call: TRBJ1-2
clone_size: few
cdr3_nt: TGTGCCAGTTCCCATGGGGGGAACTATGGCTACACCTTC
cdr3_aa: CASSHGGNYGYTF

d_call: TRBD2
v_call: TRBV9
j_call: TRBJ2-3
clone_size: few
cdr3_nt: TGTGCCAGCAGCGTAGCGGGGGGGGATACGCAGTATTTT
cdr3_aa: CASSVAGGDTQYF

d_call: -
v_call: TRBV5-4
j_call: TRBJ2-2
clone_size: few
cdr3_nt: TGTGCCAGCAGCTTGGCCTCCGGGGGAGGAAGGGAGCTGTTTTTT
cdr3_aa: CASSLASGGGRELFF

d_call: TRBD2
v_call: TRBV4-1
j_call: TRBJ2-7
clone_size: -
cdr3_nt: TGCGCCAGCAGCCAAGGACTAGCGGGGCCCTACGAGCAGTACTTC
cdr3_aa: CASSQGLAGPYEQYF

d_call: TRBD1
v_call: TRBV18
j_call: TRBJ1-1
clone_size: -
cdr3_nt: TGTGCCAGCGCGACAGGGGTGGTGAGCACTGAAGCTTTCTTT
cdr3_aa: CASATGVVSTEAFF

d_call: -
v_call: TRBV7-6
j_call: TRBJ2-5
clone_size: few
cdr3_nt: TGTGCCAGCAGCTTACGCAGGCTTGGAAACGGAGAGACCCAGTACTTC
cdr3_aa: CASSLRRLGNGETQYF

d_call: -
v_call: TRBV6-6
j_call: TRBJ1-1
clone_size: -
cdr3_nt: TGTGCCAGCAGCCCTCAATTCCAGGGAAACACTGAAGCTTTCTTT
cdr3_aa: CASSPQFQGNTEAFF

d_call: TRBD1
v_call: TRBV9
j_call: TRBJ1-1
clone_size: -
cdr3_nt: TGTGCCAGCAGCTTTATGCCTCAGGGGGCTGAAGCTTTCTTT
cdr3_aa: CASSFMPQGAEAFF

d_call: TRBD1
v_call: TRBV5-1
j_call: TRBJ1-2
clone_size: few
cdr3_nt: TGCGCCAGCAGCTTGGAGGGGACAGGCTATGGCTACACCTTC
cdr3_aa: CASSLEGTGYGYTF

d_call: -
v_call: TRBV19
j_call: TRBJ2-6
clone_size: few
cdr3_nt: TGTGCCAGTAGACTAGAAAGAAGGGGGGCCAACGTCCTGACTTTC
cdr3_aa: CASRLERRGANVLTF

d_call: TRBD2
v_call: TRBV9
j_call: TRBJ2-3
clone_size: -
cdr3_nt: TGTGCCAGCAGCGTAAAGACGGGAGGGCCAGATACGCAGTATTTT
cdr3_aa: CASSVKTGGPDTQYF

d_call: -
v_call: TRBV10-2
j_call: TRBJ1-5
clone_size: -
cdr3_nt: TGCGCCACCCGCGGGGGGCATAGCAATCAGCCCCAGCATTTT
cdr3_aa: CATRGGHSNQPQHF

d_call: -
v_call: TRBV6-1
j_call: TRBJ2-1
clone_size: few
cdr3_nt: TGTGCCAGCACTTCCGAGGGAGAGCAGTTCTTC
cdr3_aa: CASTSEGEQFF

d_call: -
v_call: TRBV7-2
j_call: TRBJ2-1
clone_size: -
cdr3_nt: TGTGCCAGCAGCTTTTTACAGGGTACGGAGCAGTTCTTC
cdr3_aa: CASSFLQGTEQFF

d_call: -
v_call: TRBV4-3
j_call: TRBJ2-1
clone_size: -
cdr3_nt: TGCGCCAGCAGCCAAGATAGGGGGGGGGACTACAATGAGCAGTTCTTC
cdr3_aa: CASSQDRGGDYNEQFF

d_call: -
v_call: TRBV7-6
j_call: TRBJ2-2
clone_size: -
cdr3_nt: TGTGCCAGCAGCTTAGTACAGGGTGGGGAGCTGTTTTTT
cdr3_aa: CASSLVQGGELFF

d_call: -
v_call: TRBV7-8
j_call: TRBJ1-6
clone_size: few
cdr3_nt: TGTGCCAGCAGCTTCGACATAAGCTCCTATAATTCACCCCTCCACTTT
cdr3_aa: CASSFDISSYNSPLHF

d_call: -
v_call: TRBV11-2
j_call: TRBJ2-5
clone_size: -
cdr3_nt: TGTGCCAGCAGCTCGAAGGCGGTGGTGACCCAGTACTTC
cdr3_aa: CASSSKAVVTQYF

d_call: TRBD1
v_call: TRBV2
j_call: TRBJ2-6
clone_size: few
cdr3_nt: TGTGCCAGCAGTTCGACAGGGGGCTCTGGGGCCAACGTCCTGACTTTC
cdr3_aa: CASSSTGGSGANVLTF

d_call: TRBD1
v_call: TRBV29-1
j_call: TRBJ1-1
clone_size: few
cdr3_nt: TGCAGCGCTGGGACAGGAAACACTGAAGCTTTCTTT
cdr3_aa: CSAGTGNTEAFF

d_call: -
v_call: TRBV7-9
j_call: TRBJ1-2
clone_size: -
cdr3_nt: TGTGCCAGCAGCGCGGCGGTGGCAGATGGCTACACCTTC
cdr3_aa: CASSAAVADGYTF

d_call: TRBD1
v_call: TRBV5-4
j_call: TRBJ1-2
clone_size: few
cdr3_nt: TGTGCCAGCAGCATAACAGGGGGCACTGGGAGCTATGGCTACACCTTC
cdr3_aa: CASSITGGTGSYGYTF

d_call: TRBD1
v_call: TRBV11-2
j_call: TRBJ1-1
clone_size: -
cdr3_nt: TGTGCCAGCAGTCGGACAGGGAGGAACACTGAAGCTTTCTTT
cdr3_aa: CASSRTGRNTEAFF

d_call: -
v_call: TRBV2
j_call: TRBJ2-2
clone_size: -
cdr3_nt: TGTGCCAGCAGTCCACAGGGCTGGGAGCTGTTTTTT
cdr3_aa: CASSPQGWELFF

d_call: -
v_call: TRBV5-1
j_call: TRBJ2-1
clone_size: few
cdr3_nt: TGCGCCAGCAGCTTGGAGGGCAGGGTGGGTGAGCAGTTCTTC
cdr3_aa: CASSLEGRVGEQFF

d_call: -
v_call: TRBV29-1
j_call: TRBJ2-6
clone_size: few
cdr3_nt: TGCAGCGTTGGGAGGGGTACTGGGGCCAACGTCCTGACTTTC
cdr3_aa: CSVGRGTGANVLTF